The sample holds a few counts of the clone carrying this TCR beta chain. This sample stems from a study of cytomegalovirus exposure and HLA in healthy donors. This PCR relied on a set of 60 Vbeta primers and 13 Jbeta primers. Profiled with immunoSEQ multiplex PCR; TCRdb holds only in-frame clones, not every one. The data show fewer than 200,000 clones, approximately 82% seen once. The germline V gene has CDR1 SGHRS and CDR2 YFSETQ. This CDR3 contains 16 residues. The V gene end was trimmed by 0 bases and the J gene end by 4 bases; junction bases not matched to a gene: 7. The V gene is TRBV5-1, the J gene TRBJ1-1, with 9 nucleotides matching TRBD1. The sequence was collected from a male donor in good health and CMV-seronegative. Sequenced: PBMCs. In nucleotides, the CDR3 is TGCGCCAGCAGCTTGGGGAATACAGGGGGCGGCACTGAAGCTTTCTTT. As protein: CASSLGNTGGGTEAFF.